This T cell receptor (beta chain) comes out of a study of shared clonotypes between healthy human individuals. Concerning this clone itself: Its antigen is unknown.

The naive CD8 subset, CD45RO-negative cells positively selected for CCR7, excluded terminally differentiated effector memory CD45RA+ cells. Donors had no recently reported acute infections or vaccinations and were HIV-negative. Whole-study findings and limits: Sharing across four donors was seen in around 5% of naive CD4 clonotypes.

The repertoire was sequenced with immunoSEQ multiplex PCR; TCRdb's copy has only in-frame clones and lacks some. The sample lists around 2,000,000 clones, over 85% occurring once. CDR1 is MNHNS and CDR2 is SASEGT in the germline V gene. The CDR3 has 13 residues. The V and J ends lost 7 bases and 5 bases, in that order; junction bases with no gene match: 2. The origin of this receptor is a young man in good health. This chain links TRBV6-1 with TRBJ1-4; 9 positions match TRBD1. The sample was naive CD8+ T cells sorted from blood. As DNA, the CDR3 is TGTGCCAGCACCGGGACAGGGAATGAAAAACTGTTTTTT. Protein product: CASTGTGNEKLFF.